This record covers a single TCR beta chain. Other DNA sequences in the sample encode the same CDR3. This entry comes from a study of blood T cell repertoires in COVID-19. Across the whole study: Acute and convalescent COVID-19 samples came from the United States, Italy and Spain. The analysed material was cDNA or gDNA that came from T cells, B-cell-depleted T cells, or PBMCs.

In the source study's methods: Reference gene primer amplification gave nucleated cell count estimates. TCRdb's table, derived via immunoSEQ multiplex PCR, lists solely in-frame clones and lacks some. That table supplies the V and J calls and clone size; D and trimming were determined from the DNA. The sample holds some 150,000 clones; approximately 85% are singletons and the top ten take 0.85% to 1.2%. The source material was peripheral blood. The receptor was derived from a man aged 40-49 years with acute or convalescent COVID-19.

CDR3 protein: CASRGQGNQPQHF. The CDR3 nucleotides read TGTGCCAGCAGGGGACAGGGCAATCAGCCCCAGCATTTT. The chain combines TRBV2 with TRBJ1-5, with 8 bases identical to TRBD1. Per germline, CDR1 SNHLY and CDR2 FYNNEI. V lost 6 bases and J lost 2; bases outside the gene matches: 0. CDR3 length: 13 amino acids.